These 28 T cell receptor beta chains came from one sample sequenced in a study of human T cells and chemical hapten exposure. TCRdb recomputed calls from the RACE reads with MiXCR, one row per CDR3 protein. The table records about 380,000 distinct CDR3 sequences, more than 4.5% of them present only once. The time point denotes: pre-sensitization, week 0. Regarding treatment: therapeutic diphenylcyclopropenone sensitization with weekly scalp DPC. This sample comprised whole blood, obtained in connection with sensitization to the hapten diphenylcyclopropenone (DPC). The receptor source for this set is a woman in her fifties or sixties with alopecia areata. Some clones in this sample may be carry-over from other donors' samples.

The rearrangement uses TRBV2 and TRBJ2-1; perhaps TRBD2 as D (5 bases). The CDR3 is 11 residues long. Germline V gene lookup returns CDR1 SNHLY and CDR2 FYNNEI. Trimming shortened V by 1 base and J by 13 bases, and 8 bases separated the two germline ends. In DNA, the CDR3 is TGTGCCAGCAGTGAAGAACTAGAACAGTTCTTC. Translated, it gives CASSEELEQFF. The full variable domain, completed using reference TRBV2 and TRBJ2-1, is EPEVTQTPSHQVTQMGQEVILRCVPISNHLYFYWYRQILGQKVEFLVSFYNNEISEKSEIFDDQFSVERPDGSNFTLKIRSTKLEDSAMYFCASSEELEQFFGPGTRLTVL.

This clonotype was recorded a few times. The chain employs TRBV7-9 and TRBJ1-1, with D perhaps matching TRBD1 (5 bases). CDR1 is SEHNR, CDR2 FQNEAQ, per germline (reference sequence). CDR3 length equals 15 residues. V was shortened by 5 bases and J by 4 bases, with 17 bases between the two germline ends. CDR3 nucleotides: TGTGCCAGCAGCCCACTGATGGGGGTAGGCACTGAAGCTTTCTTT. It codes for CASSPLMGVGTEAFF.

Ten or more counts support this clonotype. The chain uses TRBV28 and TRBJ2-5; possibly TRBD1 or TRBD2 for D (5 bases each). V was shortened by 9 bases and J by 3 bases, with 11 bases between the two germline ends. The CDR3 is made up of 12 amino acids. Germline V gene data show CDR1 as MDHEN and CDR2 as SYDVKM. The CDR3 DNA reads TGTGCCAGTTCCCGGGGCAAAGAGACCCAGTACTTC. Its protein is CASSRGKETQYF. Using reference TRBV28 and TRBJ2-5 for the parts outside the CDR3, the full variable domain is DVKVTQSSRYLVKRTGEKVFLECVQDMDHENMFWYRQDPGLGLRLIYFSYDVKMKEKGDIPEGYSVSREKKERFSLILESASTNQTSMYLCASSRGKETQYFGPGTRLLVL.

The J gene is TRBJ1-5, the V gene TRBV12-3 or TRBV12-4; 7 bases agree with TRBD1. V shed 2 bases and J 5 bases; nucleotides not matched to a gene: 15. This CDR3 contains 18 residues. The CDR3 protein is CASSLPPTGTGTDQPQHF. The CDR3 bases are TGTGCCAGCAGTTTACCCCCGACAGGGACGGGGACCGATCAGCCCCAGCATTTT.

The gene calls are TRBV20-1 and TRBJ2-2; possibly TRBD1 for D (8 bases). Germline V gene sequence: CDR1 DFQATT, CDR2 SNEGSKA (reference sequence). V was cut by 0 bases and J by 6 bases, with 17 bases left in between. This CDR3 region has 16 residues. CDR3 in DNA: TGCAGTGCTAGAGACTACAGACAGGGGAGGGCCGGGGAGCTGTTTTTT. This encodes CSARDYRQGRAGELFF.

The table lists this clonotype with many counts. V usage is TRBV2 and J usage is TRBJ2-3; 7 bases agree with TRBD2. This CDR3 has 13 residues. The ends lost 4 bases at V and 6 bases at J; junction bases unmatched: 4. Per germline, CDR1 SNHLY and CDR2 FYNNEI. The CDR3: CASSVGGSDTQYF. For the CDR3, the DNA is TGTGCCAGCAGTGTGGGGGGGAGTGATACGCAGTATTTT.

The gene calls are TRBV7-9 and TRBJ2-5; a possible D gene is TRBD1 (6 bases). The ends were cut back, 6 bases at V and 1 base at J, with 15 bases in the middle. The germline CDR1 and CDR2 sequences are SEHNR and FQNEAQ (reference sequence). This CDR3 comprises 15 residues. DNA of the CDR3: TGTGCCAGCAGATCTTCACAGGGTGGCCAAGAGACCCAGTACTTC. This gives the protein CASRSSQGGQETQYF.

This clonotype was seen a handful of times. V and J are TRBV20-1 and TRBJ1-1; D is unresolved. V lost 1 base and J lost 5, with 17 bases in between. The CDR3 sequence is 15 residues long. Per germline, CDR1 DFQATT and CDR2 SNEGSKA (reference sequence). The CDR3 sequence: CSARGLLSGGTEAFF. In nucleotides, the CDR3 is TGCAGTGCTAGAGGTCTTCTGAGTGGCGGGACTGAAGCTTTCTTT.

This clonotype has at least ten counts. This chain links TRBV27 with TRBJ1-6, with 7 bases aligning to TRBD1. The CDR3 totals 18 residues. Germline V gives CDR1 MNHEY, CDR2 SMNVEV (reference sequence). J was trimmed by 0 bases and V by 2 bases; bases with no gene match: 7. The CDR3 protein is CASSLRGQSSSYNSPLHF. In DNA form, the CDR3 reads TGTGCCAGCAGTTTAAGGGGACAGTCGAGCTCCTATAATTCACCCCTCCACTTT.

The sample holds many counts of this clonotype. CDR3 protein: CASSQRASYTEAFF. As DNA, the CDR3 is TGTGCCAGCAGCCAACGTGCCAGTTACACTGAAGCTTTCTTT. The rearrangement uses TRBV14 and TRBJ1-1; no definite D call. CDR1 SGHDN and CDR2 FVKESK come from the germline V gene. The germline V and J ends were trimmed by 2 bases and 3 bases, with 10 bases remaining between them. The CDR3 has 14 amino acids.

This clonotype occurred a few times. The J gene is TRBJ1-5, the V gene TRBV29-1; TRBD1 matches at 7 bases. V dropped 4 bases and J dropped 4; count of bases not matched to a gene: 7. The CDR3 consists of 14 residues. Germline CDR1 and CDR2: SQVTM and ANQGSEA. CDR3: CSVVTTGNNQPQHF. The CDR3 DNA follows: TGCAGCGTTGTTACGACAGGGAATAATCAGCCCCAGCATTTT.

The chain uses TRBV2 and TRBJ2-1; D perhaps matches TRBD1 (5 bases). Trimming cost V 7 bases and J 4 bases, with 8 bases left between them. This CDR3 is 12 amino acids long. Germline V gene lookup returns CDR1 SNHLY and CDR2 FYNNEI. The CDR3 bases are TGTGCCAGCACCGCAGGGTACAATGAGCAGTTCTTC. Translation gives CASTAGYNEQFF.

The genes are TRBV10-3 and TRBJ1-1; TRBD1 might be the D (5 bases). Germline loops: CDR1 ENHRY, CDR2 SYGVKD. The germline V and J ends were trimmed by 8 bases and 4 bases, with 8 bases remaining between them. The CDR3 runs 11 residues. The DNA for the CDR3 is TGTGCCATCGGGGGACCCACTGAAGCTTTCTTT. It specifies CAIGGPTEAFF.

At least ten counts were recorded for this clonotype. The V and J genes are TRBV12-3 or TRBV12-4 and TRBJ1-5; D gene ambiguous. The germline V and J ends were trimmed by 2 bases and 6 bases, with 5 bases remaining between them. This CDR3 is built from 12 residues. This CDR3 is CASSLYGQPQHF. The CDR3 bases are TGTGCCAGCAGTTTATATGGTCAGCCCCAGCATTTT.

This clonotype came up many times. The V and J genes are TRBV6-6 and TRBJ1-1; 8 bases are shared with TRBD1. V shed 3 bases and J 10 bases; nucleotides not matched to a gene: 10. Germline V gene sequence: CDR1 MNHNY, CDR2 SVGAGI (reference sequence). CDR3 length equals 14 residues. The CDR3 here is CASSYDSTGQGAFF. Here the CDR3 DNA reads TGTGCCAGCAGTTATGACAGTACCGGACAGGGAGCTTTCTTT.

Only a few counts were recorded for this clonotype. The rearrangement joins TRBV3-1 to TRBJ2-4, with TRBD2 matching 12 bases. This CDR3 spans 17 amino acids. The junction had 7 bases not matched to a gene; V was cut back by 6 bases and J by 1 base. CDR1 is LGHDT and CDR2 is YNNKEL in the germline V gene (reference sequence). CDR3 nucleotide sequence: TGTGCCAGCAGTCGTTCTAGCGGGAGGGGGGCCAAAAACATTCAGTACTTC. It specifies CASSRSSGRGAKNIQYF.

This clonotype was seen many times. The chain carries TRBV11-1 and TRBJ1-1; D uncertain. CDR1 and CDR2 from the germline V gene are SGHAT and FQDESV (reference sequence). V lost 1 base and J 0 bases, leaving 9 bases between the germline ends. The CDR3 runs to 15 residues. This CDR3 reads CASSLDAPVNTEAFF. For the CDR3, the DNA is TGTGCCAGCAGCTTAGACGCACCCGTGAACACTGAAGCTTTCTTT. Combining the CDR3 with reference TRBV11-1 and TRBJ1-1 gives the whole variable domain EAEVAQSPRYKITEKSQAVAFWCDPISGHATLYWYRQILGQGPELLVQFQDESVVDDSQLPKDRFSAERLKGVDSTLKIQPAELGDSAMYLCASSLDAPVNTEAFFGQGTRLTVV.

This clonotype has just a few counts. J is TRBJ2-7 and V is TRBV7-2; no clear D gene. There are 13 residues in the CDR3. The V end lost 5 bases, the J end lost 6 bases, and 14 bases lay between the germline ends. Germline CDR1 and CDR2: SGHTA and FQGNSA. The CDR3 DNA reads as TGTGCCAGCAGCCCTCTTCTACCTCCCGAGCAGTACTTC. As protein: CASSPLLPPEQYF.

The V and J genes are TRBV11-3 and TRBJ2-1; 9 bases agree with TRBD2. CDR3 length: 17 amino acids. Germline loops: CDR1 SGHNT, CDR2 YENEEA. V was pared by 5 bases and J by 3 bases, with 11 bases of the junction left unmatched. CDR3 bases: TGTGCCAGCAGCCCTGGGTGGGGCGGGAGGGACTACAATGAGCAGTTCTTC. Its protein product is CASSPGWGGRDYNEQFF.

This clonotype has only a few counts. The rearrangement joins TRBV6-1 to TRBJ1-4; 7 positions agree with TRBD1. The CDR3 covers 17 residues. Germline lookup yields CDR1 MNHNS and CDR2 SASEGT. V lost 1 base to trimming and J lost 8 bases; unmatched junction nucleotides: 13. The CDR3 loop is CASSEEGAGTFWEKLFF. The CDR3 DNA reads as TGTGCCAGCAGTGAAGAGGGGGCAGGAACCTTTTGGGAAAAACTGTTTTTT.

The chain employs TRBV20-1 and TRBJ1-4, with 7 bases identical to TRBD1. CDR3 length equals 12 residues. Germline CDR1 DFQATT, CDR2 SNEGSKA (reference sequence). The CDR3 region is CSQGATNEKLFF. The DNA for the CDR3 is TGCAGCCAGGGGGCAACTAATGAAAAACTGTTTTTT.

This clonotype has at least ten counts. The chain recombines TRBV29-1 with TRBJ2-7, with D possibly being TRBD2 (6 bases). V was cut by 3 bases and J by 7 bases, with 16 bases left in between. This CDR3 is built from 13 residues. The germline V gene encodes CDR1 SQVTM and CDR2 ANQGSEA. The CDR3 DNA follows: TGCAGCGTTGACGCGGGACCAGACCTTGAGCAGTACTTC. This sequence encodes CSVDAGPDLEQYF.

This clonotype was recorded many times. The J gene is TRBJ2-4, the V gene TRBV21-1; no DNA check was done on the table's D call, TRBD2. TRBV21-1 is assigned pseudogene status. The length of the CDR3 is 14 residues. CDR3: CASSTFSLKNIQYF. The CDR3 coding sequence is TGTGCCAGCAGCACGTTCTCCCTCAAAAACATTCAGTACTTC.

This clonotype appeared a few times. V usage is TRBV27 and J usage is TRBJ2-3, with 11 bases matching TRBD2. From germline, CDR1 is MNHEY and CDR2 SMNVEV (reference sequence). The CDR3 is made up of 18 amino acids. V lost 9 bases and J lost 2; bases outside the gene matches: 16. CDR3 sequence: CASKALAGGGRATDTQYF. The CDR3 DNA sequence: TGTGCCAGTAAAGCCCTAGCGGGAGGAGGAAGGGCCACAGATACGCAGTATTTT.

The chain recombines TRBV28 with TRBJ2-7; 10 bases are a match to TRBD2. The V segment lost 7 bases and the J segment 3 bases; nucleotides outside the gene matches: 9. Germline CDR1 reads MDHEN; CDR2 reads SYDVKM. The CDR3 has 15 amino acids. DNA of the CDR3: TGTGCCAGCATGACTCCTAGCGGGAGAATCTACGAGCAGTACTTC. This translates into CASMTPSGRIYEQYF. The full variable domain, with the rest looked up from reference TRBV28 and TRBJ2-7, is DVKVTQSSRYLVKRTGEKVFLECVQDMDHENMFWYRQDPGLGLRLIYFSYDVKMKEKGDIPEGYSVSREKKERFSLILESASTNQTSMYLCASMTPSGRIYEQYFGPGTRLTVT.

V is TRBV10-3 and J is TRBJ1-1; weak D call: TRBD1 (5 bases). Germline V gene lookup returns CDR1 ENHRY and CDR2 SYGVKD. CDR3 size: 14 residues. Trimming pared 11 bases from V and 6 bases from J, leaving 22 bases between. Written as DNA, the CDR3 is TGTGCCGCCGGGACTGCAGCGGCGAGTGCTGAAGCTTTCTTT. Amino acids: CAAGTAAASAEAFF.

This clonotype was seen more than once but under ten times. The V gene is TRBV20-1, the J gene TRBJ1-1; TRBD1 is a possible D gene (6 bases). Germline CDR1 and CDR2: DFQATT and SNEGSKA (reference sequence). V lost 3 bases and J lost 4, with 12 bases in between. The CDR3 consists of 13 residues. The CDR3 DNA is TGCAGTGCTAGGGGAGGGGGGCCCACTGAAGCTTTCTTT. It translates to CSARGGGPTEAFF.

CDR3 nucleotide sequence: TGTGCCAGCAGCATCCACAGGGAATCAGAAGCTTTCTTT. It encodes CASSIHRESEAFF. V and J are TRBV9 and TRBJ1-1; possible D gene TRBD1, 6 bases. This CDR3 spans 13 amino acids. Germline V CDR1 and CDR2: SGDLS, YYNGEE. V dropped 4 bases and J dropped 8 bases, with 15 bases sitting between them.